This T cell receptor beta chain was captured in a study of OX40 agonist ivuxolimab in advanced cancers. On the study more broadly: Across the patients, intravenous ivuxolimab was delivered every 2 weeks at 0.01 to 10 mg/kg.

V shed 3 bases and J shed 3 bases, with 15 bases lying between them. This CDR3 has 15 residues. Germline CDR1 and CDR2: MDHEN and SYDVKM. Measured with immunoSEQ multiplex PCR; TCRdb has only the in-frame clones, and not every one. This sample yields some 70,000 clones, of which approximately 90% are seen a single time; less than 2.5% belongs to the top ten. Sequenced material: CD4+ or CD8+ T cells sorted from blood, taken in a trial of the OX40 agonist ivuxolimab. The clonotype was recovered from an adult with an advanced solid tumor such as melanoma, head and neck, liver or kidney cancer. The rearrangement links TRBV28 to TRBJ2-7, with TRBD2 as a possible D gene (6 bases). The CDR3 protein is CASSFLTAGFYEQYF. The CDR3 DNA reads as TGTGCCAGCAGTTTCCTGACTGCGGGATTCTACGAGCAGTACTTC.